The 14 T cell receptor beta chains below all came from one sample that was sequenced in a study of blood T cells in healthy people across ages (dated by TCRdb to between 2014 and 2017). To prepare the library, 5' RACE was applied. Sequencing relied on an Illumina HiSeq 2500. A second PCR of 7 to 11 cycles was run with a J-beta primer mix and a sample-barcoded 5' primer. TCRdb reprocessing: public reads trimmed at Q25 with fastp, clones called with MiXCR, in-frame beta chains kept. Every distinct CDR3 protein forms one entry, paired with its most common genes and DNA. Across this sample there are over 950,000 distinct CDR3 sequences, with roughly two fifths seen only once. Around 14% of the sample is taken by the ten largest. The sequencing sample was made of blood. The origin of the receptors is a man between 18 and 29 years old in good health.

The chain combines TRBV9 with TRBJ2-2; 10 bases line up with TRBD1. Per the germline V gene, CDR1 is SGDLS and CDR2 is YYNGEE. The CDR3 is made up of 19 amino acids. J was trimmed by 1 base and V by 0 bases; bases with no gene match: 9. CDR3 nucleotides: TGTGCCAGCAGCGTAGGGGGACAGGGGACTGGATTGAACACCGGGGAGCTGTTTTTT. As protein: CASSVGGQGTGLNTGELFF. The complete variable domain, with remaining parts taken from reference TRBV9 and TRBJ2-2, reads DSGVTQTPKHLITATGQRVTLRCSPRSGDLSVYWYQQSLDQGLQFLIQYYNGEERAKGNILERFSAQQFPDLHSELNLSSLELGDSALYFCASSVGGQGTGLNTGELFFGEGSRLTVL.

A few counts support this clonotype. The J gene is TRBJ1-5, the V gene TRBV7-2; the D is unclear. Germline V lookup: CDR1 SGHTA, CDR2 FQGNSA. The CDR3 spans 14 residues. Deletions cut 5 bases from V and 1 base from J, with 9 bases between. CDR3 coding DNA: TGTGCCAGCAGCCTAATATCAAGCAATCAGCCCCAGCATTTT. It is translated as CASSLISSNQPQHF.

The chain links TRBV20-1 to TRBJ1-1; 8 nucleotides line up with TRBD1. J was trimmed by 4 bases and V by 6 bases; bases with no gene match: 7. Germline CDR1 and CDR2: DFQATT and SNEGSKA (reference sequence). This CDR3 is 13 amino acids long. Here the CDR3 reads CSAAKTGGTEAFF. As DNA, the CDR3 is TGCAGTGCCGCTAAAACAGGGGGCACTGAAGCTTTCTTT.

This clonotype was observed a handful of times. This CDR3 reads CASGRDEQYF. The CDR3 nucleotides are TGTGCCAGCGGGCGTGATGAGCAGTACTTC. V gene TRBV28 combines with J gene TRBJ2-5; D gene unclear. The length of the CDR3 is 10 residues. Germline-derived CDR1 and CDR2 are MDHEN and SYDVKM. Trimming pared 8 bases from V and 11 bases from J, leaving 12 bases between.

This sequence joins TRBV5-6 and TRBJ2-7, with D perhaps matching TRBD1 (6 bases). V gave up 3 bases and J gave up 7 bases, with 23 bases separating them. The CDR3 sequence is 16 residues long. The germline CDR1 and CDR2 sequences are SGHDT and YYEEEE. The CDR3 DNA sequence: TGTGCCAGCAGCTCGATGAAAACAGGGTTATACAATGAGCAGTACTTC. The encoded protein is CASSSMKTGLYNEQYF.

The CDR3 sequence is CSARGGQGGTEAFF. The CDR3 bases are TGCAGTGCTAGAGGGGGACAGGGGGGAACTGAAGCTTTCTTT. This sequence joins TRBV20-1 and TRBJ1-1; 11 bases line up with TRBD1. Germline V gene sequence: CDR1 DFQATT, CDR2 SNEGSKA (reference sequence). The CDR3 spans 14 residues. J was trimmed by 5 bases and V by 1 base; bases with no gene match: 3.

This clonotype was seen more than once but under ten times. The gene calls are TRBV6-2 or TRBV6-3 and TRBJ2-1, with 9 bases lining up with TRBD1. The V and J ends lost 2 bases and 13 bases, in that order; junction bases with no gene match: 3. This CDR3 has 12 amino acids. The V gene's germline CDR1 is MNHEY and CDR2 SVGEGT. CDR3 residues: CASSYRQGEQFF. CDR3 DNA: TGTGCCAGCAGTTACCGACAGGGGGAACAGTTCTTC.

J is TRBJ2-5 and V is TRBV4-3, with unresolved D. CDR3 size: 15 residues. CDR1 and CDR2 (germline): LGHNA, YSLEER. Trimming cost V 0 bases and J 2 bases, with 10 bases left between them. Written as DNA, the CDR3 is TGCGCCAGCAGCCAAGATTTGTACAGTCAAGAGACCCAGTACTTC. Its translation: CASSQDLYSQETQYF.

This chain joins TRBV20-1 and TRBJ1-4, with TRBD1 identical over 8 bases. Trimming removed 5 bases from V and 5 bases from J; junction bases left unmatched: 10. Germline CDR1 is DFQATT and CDR2 is SNEGSKA (reference sequence). This CDR3 region has 15 residues. CDR3 sequence: CSARKPGQDNEKLFF. CDR3 sequence (DNA): TGCAGTGCTCGAAAACCGGGACAGGACAATGAAAAACTGTTTTTT.

This chain uses TRBV4-1 with TRBJ2-3, with D possibly TRBD2 on 6 matching bases. The germline V gene has CDR1 MGHRA and CDR2 YSYEKL. The CDR3 runs to 16 residues. V was clipped by 0 bases and J by 3 bases, with 13 bases between them. The CDR3 region has the DNA TGCGCCAGCAGCCAAGACGGGACTCTACGTACAGATACGCAGTATTTT. Its protein is CASSQDGTLRTDTQYF.

This clonotype has just one count. The chain is built from TRBV27 and TRBJ1-5; no firm D call. This CDR3 spans 16 amino acids. Deletions cut 0 bases from V and 2 bases from J, with 11 bases between. The germline V gene encodes CDR1 MNHEY and CDR2 SMNVEV (reference sequence). CDR3 bases: TGTGCCAGCAGTTTATCGTGGGGTTGGGGCAATCAGCCCCAGCATTTT. It specifies CASSLSWGWGNQPQHF.

The V call is TRBV3-1, the J call TRBJ2-1; 8 bases fit TRBD2. There are 17 residues in the CDR3. Germline V CDR1 and CDR2: LGHDT, YNNKEL (reference sequence). The junction had 11 bases not matched to a gene; V was cut back by 4 bases and J by 3 bases. The CDR3, as DNA: TGTGCCAGCAGCCTTATCGGGGGAACTAGCGGCTACAATGAGCAGTTCTTC. It is translated as CASSLIGGTSGYNEQFF.

This clonotype was picked up a small number of times. The chain uses TRBV4-2 and TRBJ1-5; D ambiguous. The germline V gene encodes CDR1 LGHNA and CDR2 YNFKEQ. The CDR3 length is 14 residues. The V end was cut by 1 base, the J end by 7 bases, with 11 bases between. The CDR3 DNA is TGTGCCAGCAGCCAAGGTGAGGGCAGCCAGCCCCAGCATTTT. It codes for CASSQGEGSQPQHF.

This clonotype has only a few counts. V is TRBV7-2 and J is TRBJ1-2; 7 nucleotides match TRBD1. CDR1 and CDR2 (germline): SGHTA, FQGNSA. The CDR3 length is 15 residues. Trimming cost V 7 bases and J 7 bases; bases outside gene matches: 15. CDR3 sequence reads: CASISDPTGAIGYTF. The DNA of the CDR3 is TGTGCCAGCATCTCGGACCCTACAGGGGCGATTGGCTACACCTTC.